This T cell receptor beta chain was found in a study of shared clonotypes between healthy human individuals. Trimming at V came to 6 bases and at J to 3 bases, leaving 2 bases not matched to a gene. The germline CDR1 and CDR2 sequences are LNHDA and SQIVND (reference sequence). The CDR3 loop spans 14 amino acids. TCRdb keeps only in-frame clones here, not all; method: immunoSEQ multiplex PCR. Of millions of clones listed, more than 85% are singletons. Selected positively for CCR7 and CD45RO-negative, naive CD8 cells excluded terminally differentiated effector memory CD45RA+ cells. The sequenced sample consisted of naive CD8+ T cells from PBMCs. V and J are TRBV19 and TRBJ2-2; 9 bases fit TRBD1. The TCR sequence derives from a man aged 18 to 30 in good health. Some clones in this sample may be carry-over from other donors' samples. CDR3 protein: CASSRDRDTGELFF. The CDR3 DNA reads as TGTGCCAGTAGCCGGGACAGGGACACCGGGGAGCTGTTTTTT.